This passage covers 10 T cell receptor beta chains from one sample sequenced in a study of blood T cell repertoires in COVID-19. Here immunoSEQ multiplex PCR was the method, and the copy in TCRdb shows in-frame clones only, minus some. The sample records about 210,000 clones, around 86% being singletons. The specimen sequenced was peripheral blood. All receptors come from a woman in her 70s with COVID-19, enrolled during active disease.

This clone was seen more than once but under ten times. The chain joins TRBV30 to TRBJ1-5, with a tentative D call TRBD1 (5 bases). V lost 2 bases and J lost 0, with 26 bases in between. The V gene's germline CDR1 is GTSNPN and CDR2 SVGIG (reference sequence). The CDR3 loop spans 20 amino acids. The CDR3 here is CAWSLAGGTRLEYSNQPQHF. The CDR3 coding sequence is TGTGCCTGGAGTCTAGCGGGGGGAACCCGCCTAGAATATAGCAATCAGCCCCAGCATTTT.

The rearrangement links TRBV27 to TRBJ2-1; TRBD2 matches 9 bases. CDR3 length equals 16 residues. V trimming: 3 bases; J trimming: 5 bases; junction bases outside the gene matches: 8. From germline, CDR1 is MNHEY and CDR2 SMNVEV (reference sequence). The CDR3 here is CASSFLPSGIHNEQFF. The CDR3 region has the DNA TGTGCCAGCAGTTTCCTTCCTAGCGGGATTCACAATGAGCAGTTCTTC.

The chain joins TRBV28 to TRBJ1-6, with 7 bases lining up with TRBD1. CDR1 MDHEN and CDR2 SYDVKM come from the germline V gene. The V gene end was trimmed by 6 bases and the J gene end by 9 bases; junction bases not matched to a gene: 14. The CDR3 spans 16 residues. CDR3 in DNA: TGTGCCAGCAGCCAACCGAGACAGGGTAGCGGTTCACCCCTCCACTTT. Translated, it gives CASSQPRQGSGSPLHF.

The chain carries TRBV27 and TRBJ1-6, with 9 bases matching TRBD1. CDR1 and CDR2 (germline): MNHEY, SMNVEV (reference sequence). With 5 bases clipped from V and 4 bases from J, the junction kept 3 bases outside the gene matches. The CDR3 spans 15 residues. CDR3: CASSLTGGYNSPLHF. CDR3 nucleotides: TGTGCCAGCAGTCTGACAGGGGGATATAATTCACCCCTCCACTTT.

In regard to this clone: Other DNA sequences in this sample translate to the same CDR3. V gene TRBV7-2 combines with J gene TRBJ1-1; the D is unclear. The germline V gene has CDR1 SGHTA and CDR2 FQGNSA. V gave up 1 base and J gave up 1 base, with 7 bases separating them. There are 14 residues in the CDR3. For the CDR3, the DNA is TGTGCCAGCAGCTTAGTTTCAGAGAACACTGAAGCTTTCTTT. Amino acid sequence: CASSLVSENTEAFF.

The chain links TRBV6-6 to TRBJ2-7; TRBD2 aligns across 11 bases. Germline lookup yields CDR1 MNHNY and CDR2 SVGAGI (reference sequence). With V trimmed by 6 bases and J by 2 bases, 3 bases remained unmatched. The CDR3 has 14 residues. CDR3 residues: CASRPSGRPYEQYF. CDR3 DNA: TGTGCCAGCAGACCTAGCGGGAGGCCCTACGAGCAGTACTTC.

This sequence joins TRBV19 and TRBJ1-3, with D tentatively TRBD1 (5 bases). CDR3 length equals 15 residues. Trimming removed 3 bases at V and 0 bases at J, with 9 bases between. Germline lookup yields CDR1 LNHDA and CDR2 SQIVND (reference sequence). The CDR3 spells CASSMGLLSGNTIYF. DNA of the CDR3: TGTGCCAGTAGTATGGGACTCCTCTCTGGAAACACCATATATTTT.

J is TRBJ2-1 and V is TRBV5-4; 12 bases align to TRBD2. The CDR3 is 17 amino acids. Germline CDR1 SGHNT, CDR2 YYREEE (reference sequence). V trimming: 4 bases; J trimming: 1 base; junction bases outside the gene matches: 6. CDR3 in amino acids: CASSKELAGGSYNEQFF. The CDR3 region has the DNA TGTGCCAGCAGCAAGGAACTAGCGGGAGGTTCCTACAATGAGCAGTTCTTC.

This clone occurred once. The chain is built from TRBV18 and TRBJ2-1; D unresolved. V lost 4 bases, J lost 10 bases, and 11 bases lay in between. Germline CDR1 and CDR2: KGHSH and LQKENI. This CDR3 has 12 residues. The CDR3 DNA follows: TGTGCCAGCTCACTGCTAATAATAGAGCAGTTCTTC. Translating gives CASSLLIIEQFF.

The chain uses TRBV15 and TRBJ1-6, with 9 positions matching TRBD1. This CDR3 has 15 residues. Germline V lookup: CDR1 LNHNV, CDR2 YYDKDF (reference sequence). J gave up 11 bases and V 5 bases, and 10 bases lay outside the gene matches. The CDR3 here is CATSVTGTGQPPLHF. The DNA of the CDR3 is TGTGCCACCAGCGTTACCGGGACAGGGCAACCACCCCTCCACTTT.